The 19 T cell receptor beta chains listed next were all sequenced from one sample in a study of shared clonotypes between healthy human individuals. Here immunoSEQ multiplex PCR was the method, and the copy in TCRdb shows in-frame clones only, minus some. The sample gives about 490,000 clones, 79% of which show up once; approximately 12% is in the top ten. The sample consisted of PBMCs. The receptors stem from a woman aged 40-49 years in good health. Some clones in this sample may be carry-over from other donors' samples.

The genes are TRBV18 and TRBJ1-4, with unresolved D. The CDR3 loop spans 14 amino acids. Per the germline V gene, CDR1 is KGHSH and CDR2 is LQKENI. Trimming took 4 bases from V and 5 from J, leaving 11 bases between them. The CDR3 region has the DNA TGTGCCAGCTCACTGGAAAGCATCAATGAAAAACTGTTTTTT. Amino acids: CASSLESINEKLFF.

The chain links TRBV5-1 to TRBJ2-1; 8 bases align to TRBD2. The junction had 2 bases not matched to a gene; V was cut back by 0 bases and J by 3 bases. Germline V gene data show CDR1 as SGHRS and CDR2 as YFSETQ. This CDR3 is built from 15 residues. As DNA, the CDR3 is TGCGCCAGCAGCTTGGACGGGAGGGGCTACAATGAGCAGTTCTTC. Its translation is CASSLDGRGYNEQFF. Using reference TRBV5-1 and TRBJ2-1 for the parts outside the CDR3, the full variable domain is KAGVTQTPRYLIKTRGQQVTLSCSPISGHRSVSWYQQTPGQGLQFLFEYFSETQRNKGNFPGRFSGRQFSNSRSEMNVSTLELGDSALYLCASSLDGRGYNEQFFGPGTRLTVL.

The chain combines TRBV20-1 with TRBJ2-1, with D hard to call. Deletions cut 1 base from V and 8 bases from J, with 6 bases between. The CDR3 spans 11 residues. Germline CDR1 and CDR2: DFQATT and SNEGSKA (reference sequence). CDR3 DNA sequence: TGCAGTGCTAGAGTTTCCCATGAGCAGTTCTTC. Its translation is CSARVSHEQFF.

This rearrangement joins TRBV15 to TRBJ1-4, with 10 bases fitting TRBD1. Unmatched junction bases numbered 3, after V lost 3 bases and J lost 5 bases. Germline CDR1 LNHNV, CDR2 YYDKDF (reference sequence). The CDR3 consists of 15 residues. The CDR3 DNA is TGTGCCACCAGCAGCTGGACAGGGGGAAATGAAAAACTGTTTTTT. Encoded protein: CATSSWTGGNEKLFF.

The chain is built from TRBV19 and TRBJ1-1, with D hard to call. With 4 bases removed from V and 3 bases from J, the gap between germline ends came to 9 bases. The CDR3 totals 13 residues. Germline V gene sequence: CDR1 LNHDA, CDR2 SQIVND (reference sequence). In nucleotides, the CDR3 is TGTGCCAGTAGTACAGCAGGCTACACTGAAGCTTTCTTT. Translated: CASSTAGYTEAFF.

The chain couples TRBV28 to TRBJ2-2; D assignment may be TRBD1 or TRBD2 (6 bases each). Deletions cut 9 bases from V and 8 bases from J, with 22 bases between. Per germline, CDR1 MDHEN and CDR2 SYDVKM. The CDR3 contains 15 residues. In DNA form, the CDR3 reads TGTGCCAGTAACTCTCCCCCGGAGGGGGAGGGGGAGCTGTTTTTT. Protein product: CASNSPPEGEGELFF.

The chain joins TRBV10-2 to TRBJ2-3; the D gene could be TRBD1 or TRBD2 (5 bases each). Germline lookup yields CDR1 WSHSY and CDR2 SAAADI. The CDR3 spans 16 residues. Trimming left V 5 bases short and J 4 bases short, with 19 bases between. CDR3 coding DNA: TGCGCCAGCAGTAGTGGGACCCTCCCCCGGGCAGATACGCAGTATTTT. It is translated as CASSSGTLPRADTQYF.

J is TRBJ2-1 and V is TRBV25-1, with TRBD2 identical over 13 bases. V was clipped by 4 bases and J by 1 base; unmatched bases: 4. Per germline, CDR1 MGHDK and CDR2 SYGVNS. This CDR3 contains 17 residues. The CDR3 DNA reads as TGTGCCAGCAGTGGGACTAGCGGGAGAGGGTCCTACAATGAGCAGTTCTTC. Protein product: CASSGTSGRGSYNEQFF.

The chain couples TRBV6-5 to TRBJ2-7; D perhaps matches TRBD1 (7 bases). The CDR3 is 14 amino acids. V was shortened by 6 bases and J by 6 bases, with 18 bases between the two germline ends. Germline lookup yields CDR1 MNHEY and CDR2 SVGAGI. CDR3 sequence reads: CASSTSPGGIEQYF. The CDR3 bases are TGTGCCAGCAGCACCTCCCCAGGGGGGATCGAGCAGTACTTC.

The chain carries TRBV11-2 and TRBJ2-3, with D possibly being TRBD2 (5 bases). The V end lost 5 bases, the J end lost 5 bases, and 11 bases lay between the germline ends. This CDR3 has 13 amino acids. Germline CDR1 is SGHAT and CDR2 is FQNNGV. CDR3: CASSTDREDTQYF. For the CDR3, the DNA is TGTGCCAGCAGCACGGACCGGGAAGATACGCAGTATTTT.

V usage is TRBV7-8 and J usage is TRBJ1-1; D uncertain. Trimming left V 5 bases short and J 0 bases short, with 13 bases between. This CDR3 spans 15 amino acids. Per germline, CDR1 SGHVS and CDR2 FQNEAQ. The CDR3 sequence: CASSRTGGVNTEAFF. The CDR3, as DNA: TGTGCCAGCAGCCGAACGGGTGGGGTGAACACTGAAGCTTTCTTT. Supplemented by reference TRBV7-8 and TRBJ1-1, the full variable domain reads GAGVSQSPRYKVAKRGQDVALRCDPISGHVSLFWYQQALGQGPEFLTYFQNEAQLDKSGLPSDRFFAERPEGSVSTLKIQRTQQEDSAVYLCASSRTGGVNTEAFFGQGTRLTVV.

This clone was counted between two and nine times. The rearrangement links TRBV5-1 to TRBJ2-1; 9 nucleotides line up with TRBD2. The V gene's germline CDR1 is SGHRS and CDR2 YFSETQ. V was clipped by 0 bases and J by 9 bases; unmatched bases: 13. The CDR3 length is 17 residues. The CDR3 reads CASSLGGGISGSREQFF. The CDR3 nucleotides read TGCGCCAGCAGCTTGGGAGGAGGAATTAGCGGGAGTCGTGAGCAGTTCTTC.

The sample holds a few counts of this clone. The chain is built from TRBV7-9 and TRBJ2-1; 13 bases line up with TRBD2. The V segment lost 5 bases and the J segment 5 bases; nucleotides outside the gene matches: 9. The CDR3 covers 17 residues. From germline, CDR1 is SEHNR and CDR2 FQNEAQ (reference sequence). The DNA of the CDR3 is TGTGCCAGCAGCCCCGGACTAGCGGGAGTTATGGACAATGAGCAGTTCTTC. As protein: CASSPGLAGVMDNEQFF.

The chain couples TRBV6-1 to TRBJ1-2; D is possibly TRBD1 (6 bases). CDR3 length: 14 amino acids. The V end lost 0 bases, the J end lost 4 bases, and 9 bases lay between the germline ends. The germline gives CDR1 MNHNS, CDR2 SASEGT. CDR3 DNA sequence: TGTGCCAGCAGTGAAGCGGGACATCCCTATGGCTACACCTTC. Its protein is CASSEAGHPYGYTF.

The genes are TRBV14 and TRBJ2-5, with D uncertain. Deletions cut 5 bases from V and 1 base from J, with 2 bases between. From germline, CDR1 is SGHDN and CDR2 FVKESK. The CDR3 is 11 amino acids. CDR3 bases: TGTGCCAGCAGCGCCCAAGAGACCCAGTACTTC. Residues: CASSAQETQYF.

This chain links TRBV7-3 with TRBJ2-5; 12 nucleotides match TRBD2. Germline CDR1 and CDR2: SGHTA and FQGTGA. CDR3 length equals 15 residues. After removal of 5 bases from V and 5 bases from J, the junction contained 6 bases not matched to a gene. The CDR3 loop is CASSEGTSGLETQYF. Here the CDR3 DNA reads TGTGCCAGCAGCGAAGGGACTAGCGGGTTGGAGACCCAGTACTTC.

The rearrangement uses TRBV18 and TRBJ1-1; 8 positions match TRBD1. This CDR3 region has 15 residues. Per germline, CDR1 KGHSH and CDR2 LQKENI. Unmatched junction bases numbered 8, after V lost 5 bases and J lost 3 bases. The CDR3 here is CASSERQGLDTEAFF. Here the CDR3 DNA reads TGTGCCAGCTCAGAAAGACAGGGGCTGGACACTGAAGCTTTCTTT.

The V call is TRBV5-1, the J call TRBJ2-2; D possibly uses TRBD1 or TRBD2 (6 bases each). The V gene lost 4 bases and the J gene lost 3 bases, with 10 bases spanning the gap. This CDR3 region has 14 residues. Germline CDR1 reads SGHRS; CDR2 reads YFSETQ. The CDR3 region has the DNA TGCGCCAGCAGCACCCGGGGGCACACCGGGGAGCTGTTTTTT. Protein product: CASSTRGHTGELFF.

V usage is TRBV5-1 and J usage is TRBJ2-7; the match to TRBD2 covers 8 bases. This CDR3 is built from 15 residues. J lost 0 bases, V lost 4 bases, and 6 bases had no gene match. Germline CDR1 and CDR2: SGHRS and YFSETQ. The CDR3 DNA follows: TGCGCCAGCAGCCCGGGGGGGAGGTCCTCCTACGAGCAGTACTTC. Translation: CASSPGGRSSYEQYF.